A single sample is the source of the 30 T cell receptor beta chains below, sequenced in a study of blood T cell repertoires in COVID-19. The assay was immunoSEQ multiplex PCR, and TCRdb's table has in-frame clones only and misses some. The sample carries fewer than 350,000 clones, 85% recorded once. Input material: PBMCs or T cells enriched from blood (not recorded which). The receptors come from a woman in her thirties who had been exposed to COVID-19.

The J gene is TRBJ1-2, the V gene TRBV28, with D unclear. In germline, CDR1 is MDHEN, CDR2 SYDVKM. The CDR3 totals 12 residues. V was pared by 6 bases and J by 9 bases, with 14 bases between. The CDR3 nucleotides are TGTGCCAGCAGCCGACCAGGCATCCGCTACACCTTC. Its protein product is CASSRPGIRYTF.

This chain connects TRBV7-3 to TRBJ1-6; a possible D gene is TRBD1 (5 bases). The CDR3 runs 13 residues. Looked up from germline, CDR1 is SGHTA and CDR2 is FQGTGA. V was shortened by 5 bases and J by 10 bases, with 12 bases between the two germline ends. Here the CDR3 reads CASSDLQGSPLHF. In DNA form, the CDR3 reads TGTGCCAGCAGCGACCTCCAGGGCTCACCCCTCCACTTT.

This chain connects TRBV28 to TRBJ2-1, with 9 bases fitting TRBD2. CDR3 length equals 15 residues. Germline assignment: CDR1 MDHEN and CDR2 SYDVKM. V dropped 10 bases and J dropped 5; count of bases not matched to a gene: 12. As DNA, the CDR3 is TGTGCCACCGGTATGAGCGGGGGGTATAACAATGAGCAGTTCTTC. Protein sequence: CATGMSGGYNNEQFF.

The gene calls are TRBV7-3 and TRBJ2-6, with 8 bases identical to TRBD2. The CDR3 runs 18 residues. Germline CDR1 and CDR2: SGHTA and FQGTGA. Trimming cost V 5 bases and J 3 bases; bases outside gene matches: 12. CDR3 bases: TGTGCCAGCAGCCTTCAGGGTAGCGGGGCTGGTGGGGCCAACGTCCTGACTTTC. Residues: CASSLQGSGAGGANVLTF.

This clone has only a few counts. V gene TRBV28 combines with J gene TRBJ1-1; 9 bases match TRBD1. The V segment lost 4 bases and the J segment 11 bases; nucleotides outside the gene matches: 8. CDR1 and CDR2 from the germline V gene are MDHEN and SYDVKM. The CDR3 has 13 amino acids. CDR3 DNA sequence: TGTGCCAGCAGTTCGGGACAGGGTGCCATCGCTTTCTTT. Translating gives CASSSGQGAIAFF.

This chain joins TRBV28 and TRBJ2-7; TRBD2 aligns across 7 bases. CDR1 is MDHEN, CDR2 SYDVKM, per germline. The CDR3 has 15 amino acids. V lost 6 bases, J lost 3 bases, and 11 bases stayed unmatched. The CDR3 sequence: CASSFFEGGSYEQYF. DNA for the CDR3: TGTGCCAGCAGCTTCTTTGAGGGAGGGAGCTACGAGCAGTACTTC.

This chain uses TRBV6-5 with TRBJ2-7, with 9 bases aligning to TRBD1. The CDR3 has 14 amino acids. V shed 4 bases and J 3 bases; nucleotides not matched to a gene: 4. Germline V lookup: CDR1 MNHEY, CDR2 SVGAGI. CDR3 loop: CASSSGQGGYEQYF. The CDR3 DNA reads TGTGCCAGCAGTTCGGGACAGGGAGGCTACGAGCAGTACTTC.

This chain links TRBV30 with TRBJ2-3; 8 bases align to TRBD2. In germline, CDR1 is GTSNPN, CDR2 SVGIG (reference sequence). Losses at the gene ends were 2 bases for V and 6 bases for J; bases not matched to a gene: 4. This CDR3 is built from 13 residues. CDR3 bases: TGTGCCTGGAGTACCTCGGGGGGGGATACGCAGTATTTT. Its protein is CAWSTSGGDTQYF. Drawing the rest from reference TRBV30 and TRBJ2-3, the complete variable domain is SQTIHQWPATLVQPVGSPLSLECTVEGTSNPNLYWYRQAAGRGLQLLFYSVGIGQISSEVPQNLSASRPQDRQFILSSKKLLLSDSGFYLCAWSTSGGDTQYFGPGTRLTVL.

The CDR3 DNA reads as TGTGCCAGCAGGCTGGGCGGGAGGGCCACAGATACGCAGTATTTT. It codes for CASRLGGRATDTQYF. V usage is TRBV5-4 and J usage is TRBJ2-3; 9 positions match TRBD2. The trim removed 5 bases at V and 2 bases at J, leaving 6 bases unmatched. CDR1 is SGHNT and CDR2 is YYREEE in the germline V gene (reference sequence). The CDR3 has 15 residues.

This chain connects TRBV11-2 to TRBJ1-2; 9 bases are shared with TRBD1. The V gene end was trimmed by 4 bases and the J gene end by 5 bases; junction bases not matched to a gene: 11. The CDR3 spans 16 residues. Germline-derived CDR1 and CDR2 are SGHAT and FQNNGV. CDR3 coding DNA: TGTGCCAGCAGCTCTACAGGGGGCGCCGTCATGTATGGCTACACCTTC. It yields the protein CASSSTGGAVMYGYTF.

The chain joins TRBV6-6 to TRBJ1-2; no definite D call. V was cut by 5 bases and J by 4 bases, with 11 bases left in between. This CDR3 has 13 residues. CDR1 and CDR2 (germline): MNHNY, SVGAGI (reference sequence). The CDR3 is CASSPYRGYGYTF. Written as DNA, the CDR3 is TGTGCCAGCAGTCCCTACCGGGGCTATGGCTACACCTTC.

This rearrangement joins TRBV5-1 to TRBJ1-6; 8 bases align to TRBD1. Germline assignment: CDR1 SGHRS and CDR2 YFSETQ. This CDR3 spans 14 amino acids. The junction had 4 bases not matched to a gene; V was cut back by 5 bases and J by 6 bases. The CDR3 is CASRRDRINSPLHF. CDR3 coding DNA: TGCGCCAGCAGGAGGGACAGGATTAATTCACCCCTCCACTTT. Using reference TRBV5-1 and TRBJ1-6 for the parts outside the CDR3, the full variable domain is KAGVTQTPRYLIKTRGQQVTLSCSPISGHRSVSWYQQTPGQGLQFLFEYFSETQRNKGNFPGRFSGRQFSNSRSEMNVSTLELGDSALYLCASRRDRINSPLHFGNGTRLTVT.

Here the CDR3 DNA reads TGTGCCAGCAGTTACGCCACAGGGCCTAACTATGGCTACACCTTC. Translating it yields CASSYATGPNYGYTF. V and J are TRBV6-2 or TRBV6-3 and TRBJ1-2, with D possibly matching TRBD1 (6 bases). V lost 2 bases, J lost 0 bases, and 10 bases lay in between. The CDR3 length is 15 residues. Germline CDR1 and CDR2: MNHEY and SVGEGT.

The CDR3 region is CASSPGGVPNYGYTF. For the CDR3, the DNA is TGTGCCAGCAGCCCCGGGGGGGTGCCTAACTATGGCTACACCTTC. The gene calls are TRBV7-8 and TRBJ1-2, with a weak D call TRBD1 (5 bases). V lost 5 bases, J lost 0 bases, and 13 bases lay in between. CDR3 length: 15 residues. From germline, CDR1 is SGHVS and CDR2 FQNEAQ.

The count of this clone is one. The rearrangement links TRBV30 to TRBJ2-5, with a weak D call TRBD2 (6 bases). V was clipped by 4 bases and J by 4 bases, with 10 bases between them. The CDR3 consists of 12 residues. CDR1 GTSNPN and CDR2 SVGIG come from the germline V gene (reference sequence). As DNA, the CDR3 is TGTGCCTGGAATATGGGGGGAGAGACCCAGTACTTC. Translated, it gives CAWNMGGETQYF.

The rearrangement links TRBV7-8 to TRBJ1-6; weak D call: TRBD1 (5 bases). Germline V gives CDR1 SGHVS, CDR2 FQNEAQ. The V end was cut by 4 bases, the J end by 5 bases, with 12 bases between. This CDR3 has 15 amino acids. The CDR3 loop reads CASSSWGRDNSPLHF. In DNA, the CDR3 is TGTGCCAGCAGCTCATGGGGCCGCGATAATTCACCCCTCCACTTT.

This chain links TRBV10-3 with TRBJ2-1; maybe TRBD2 (6 bases). In germline, CDR1 is ENHRY, CDR2 SYGVKD. The length of the CDR3 is 14 residues. V lost 8 bases and J 2 bases, leaving 13 bases between the germline ends. CDR3 loop: CAIRRREPYNEQFF. CDR3 in DNA: TGTGCCATCCGTAGGAGGGAGCCCTACAATGAGCAGTTCTTC.

The chain uses TRBV5-6 and TRBJ1-4, with TRBD1 identical over 11 bases. V shed 4 bases, J shed 1 base, and the junction held 9 bases outside the gene matches. The CDR3 extends over 18 amino acids. The V gene's germline CDR1 is SGHDT and CDR2 YYEEEE. The CDR3 loop reads CASSAIRTGGGTNEKLFF. In nucleotides, the CDR3 is TGTGCCAGCAGCGCGATCCGGACAGGGGGCGGAACTAATGAAAAACTGTTTTTT.

The rearrangement links TRBV27 to TRBJ2-1; 7 nucleotides agree with TRBD1. There are 14 residues in the CDR3. CDR1 is MNHEY, CDR2 SMNVEV, per germline (reference sequence). V trimming: 6 bases; J trimming: 9 bases; junction bases outside the gene matches: 11. CDR3 protein: CASRLQQGFGEQFF. The CDR3 DNA reads TGTGCCAGCAGATTACAACAGGGGTTTGGTGAGCAGTTCTTC.

The rearrangement joins TRBV2 to TRBJ2-5; perhaps TRBD2 as D (5 bases). The V end lost 8 bases, the J end lost 5 bases, and 15 bases lay between the germline ends. Germline CDR1 SNHLY, CDR2 FYNNEI. The CDR3 is made up of 13 amino acids. DNA of the CDR3: TGTGCCAGCCAGAACCCCGGGGAGGAGACCCAGTACTTC. Translated, it gives CASQNPGEETQYF.

For this clone: This sample includes further DNA sequences coding for the same CDR3. This chain links TRBV12-3 or TRBV12-4 with TRBJ1-2; 7 positions match TRBD1. The CDR3 length is 12 residues. Germline trimming cut 5 bases from V and 5 bases from J; bases unmatched to any gene: 2. In DNA, the CDR3 is TGTGCCAGCAGTCTACAGGGGTATGGCTACACCTTC. Translated, it gives CASSLQGYGYTF.

J is TRBJ1-3 and V is TRBV9; TRBD1 aligns across 7 bases. The CDR3 totals 18 residues. V lost 1 base, J lost 3 bases, and 13 bases stayed unmatched. CDR1 is SGDLS, CDR2 YYNGEE, per germline. The DNA for the CDR3 is TGTGCCAGCAGCGTATCGTACCTCAGGGGGGCAGGTGGAAACACCATATATTTT. Its translation is CASSVSYLRGAGGNTIYF.

This clone was counted many times. The chain couples TRBV2 to TRBJ2-5; TRBD2 agrees at 15 bases. V shed 6 bases and J 5 bases; nucleotides not matched to a gene: 7. The CDR3 is made up of 16 amino acids. CDR1 and CDR2 (germline): SNHLY, FYNNEI. CDR3 residues: CASSQGLAGGGETQYF. CDR3 DNA: TGTGCCAGCAGCCAAGGACTAGCGGGAGGGGGTGAGACCCAGTACTTC.

The chain combines TRBV19 with TRBJ2-1; D gene unclear. Looked up from germline, CDR1 is LNHDA and CDR2 is SQIVND (reference sequence). This CDR3 contains 14 residues. V was trimmed by 2 bases and J by 2 bases, leaving 7 bases between them. CDR3 nucleotides: TGTGCCAGTAGTATACTCAGAACCTACAATGAGCAGTTCTTC. It specifies CASSILRTYNEQFF.

The rearrangement joins TRBV5-4 to TRBJ2-3; D is ambiguous. Germline CDR1 and CDR2: SGHNT and YYREEE (reference sequence). CDR3 size: 15 residues. Deletions cut 4 bases from V and 0 bases from J, with 12 bases between. The CDR3 DNA reads as TGTGCCAGCAGCCTACCCGCGAGTAGCACAGATACGCAGTATTTT. It is translated as CASSLPASSTDTQYF.

The chain carries TRBV18 and TRBJ2-6; TRBD1 matches 8 bases. V lost 2 bases and J lost 0; bases outside the gene matches: 9. Germline loops: CDR1 KGHSH, CDR2 LQKENI. This CDR3 spans 19 amino acids. CDR3 nucleotide sequence: TGTGCCAGCTCACCATCTCAGGGACAGGCCGACTCTGGGGCCAACGTCCTGACTTTC. Protein product: CASSPSQGQADSGANVLTF.

This clone was seen at least ten times. The rearrangement links TRBV28 to TRBJ2-7; TRBD2 aligns across 7 bases. Germline-derived CDR1 and CDR2 are MDHEN and SYDVKM. The CDR3 is 19 amino acids. V was clipped by 5 bases and J by 0 bases; unmatched bases: 19. CDR3: CASSTVYTTSESISYEQYF. The CDR3 bases are TGTGCCAGCAGTACCGTGTATACCACTAGCGAGTCCATCTCCTACGAGCAGTACTTC. Full variable domain (rest looked up from reference TRBV28 and TRBJ2-7): DVKVTQSSRYLVKRTGEKVFLECVQDMDHENMFWYRQDPGLGLRLIYFSYDVKMKEKGDIPEGYSVSREKKERFSLILESASTNQTSMYLCASSTVYTTSESISYEQYFGPGTRLTVT.

The rearrangement links TRBV9 to TRBJ2-1; TRBD2 might be the D (5 bases). Germline loops: CDR1 SGDLS, CDR2 YYNGEE. Trimming pared 2 bases from V and 7 bases from J, leaving 19 bases between. CDR3 size: 16 residues. The CDR3 DNA follows: TGTGCCAGCAGCGTCTACTCGGGGTTGGTCGGGAATGAGCAGTTCTTC. It specifies CASSVYSGLVGNEQFF.

V gene TRBV18 combines with J gene TRBJ1-5, with D hard to call. CDR3 length equals 13 residues. The V gene lost 3 bases and the J gene lost 4 bases, with 7 bases spanning the gap. Germline CDR1 reads KGHSH; CDR2 reads LQKENI. CDR3 region: CASSPAGNQPQHF. CDR3 nucleotides: TGTGCCAGCTCACCCGCAGGTAATCAGCCCCAGCATTTT.

The chain is built from TRBV3-1 (or the pseudogene TRBV3-2) and TRBJ2-7, with a possible D match to TRBD1 (5 bases). V was shortened by 0 bases and J by 5 bases, with 11 bases between the two germline ends. This CDR3 has 14 amino acids. CDR1 LGHDT and CDR2 YNNKEL come from the germline V gene (reference sequence). The CDR3 nucleotides read TGTGCCAGCAGCCAAGATCTTAGCAGGGACGAGCAGTACTTC. The encoded protein is CASSQDLSRDEQYF.